The entry that follows covers one T cell receptor (beta chain) sequence. The source of the sample is a study of T cell changes during pregnancy in multiple sclerosis. The data were produced by immunoSEQ multiplex PCR, yet TCRdb's version contains in-frame clones alone and is incomplete. The repertoire has 40,000 or so clones, about nine tenths of them found once; the top ten carry 5% to 6.5%. Deletions cut 3 bases from V and 0 bases from J, with 19 bases between. This CDR3 has 18 residues. The germline gives CDR1 LNHDA, CDR2 SQIVND (reference sequence). This TCR derives from a female donor with multiple sclerosis, enrolled in a pregnancy study. The source material was CD8+ T cells from peripheral blood mononuclear cells, sampled in the second trimester of pregnancy. The chain links TRBV19 to TRBJ2-3; no reliable D call. DNA for the CDR3: TGTGCCAGTAGTATTGTTTTTGGGCCTGCCGCTAGCACAGATACGCAGTATTTT. Translated, it gives CASSIVFGPAASTDTQYF.